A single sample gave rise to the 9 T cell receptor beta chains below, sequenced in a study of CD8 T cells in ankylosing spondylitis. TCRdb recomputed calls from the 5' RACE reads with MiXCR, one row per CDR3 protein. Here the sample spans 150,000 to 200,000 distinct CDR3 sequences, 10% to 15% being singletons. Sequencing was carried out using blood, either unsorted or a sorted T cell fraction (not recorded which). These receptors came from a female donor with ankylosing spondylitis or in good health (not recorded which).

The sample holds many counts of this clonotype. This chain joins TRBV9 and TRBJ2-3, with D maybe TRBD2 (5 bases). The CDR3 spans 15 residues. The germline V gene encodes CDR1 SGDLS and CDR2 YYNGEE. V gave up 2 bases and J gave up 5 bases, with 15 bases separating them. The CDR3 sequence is CASSVSGRAGDTQYF. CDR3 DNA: TGTGCCAGCAGCGTTTCTGGGCGGGCGGGAGATACGCAGTATTTT.

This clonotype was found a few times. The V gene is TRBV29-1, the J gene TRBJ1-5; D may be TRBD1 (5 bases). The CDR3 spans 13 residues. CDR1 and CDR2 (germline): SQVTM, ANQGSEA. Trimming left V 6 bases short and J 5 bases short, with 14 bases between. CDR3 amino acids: CSVIQGMDQPQHF. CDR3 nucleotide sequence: TGCAGCGTCATTCAGGGAATGGATCAGCCCCAGCATTTT.

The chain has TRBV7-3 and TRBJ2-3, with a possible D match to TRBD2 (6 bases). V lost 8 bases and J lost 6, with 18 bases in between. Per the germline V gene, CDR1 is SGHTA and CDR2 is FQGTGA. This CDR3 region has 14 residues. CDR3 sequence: CASAPGRSGDTQYF. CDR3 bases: TGTGCCAGCGCACCCGGTCGGAGCGGGGATACGCAGTATTTT. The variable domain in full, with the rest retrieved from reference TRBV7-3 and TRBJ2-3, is GAGVSQTPSNKVTEKGKYVELRCDPISGHTALYWYRQSLGQGPEFLIYFQGTGAADDSGLPNDRFFAVRPEGSVSTLKIQRTERGDSAVYLCASAPGRSGDTQYFGPGTRLTVL.

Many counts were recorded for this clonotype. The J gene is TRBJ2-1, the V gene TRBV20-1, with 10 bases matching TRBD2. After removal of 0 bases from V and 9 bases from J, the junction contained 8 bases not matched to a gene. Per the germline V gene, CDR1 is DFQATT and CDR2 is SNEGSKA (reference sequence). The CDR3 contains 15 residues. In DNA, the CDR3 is TGCAGTGCTAGAGATCTGTCTAGCGGGAGAGGTGAGCAGTTCTTC. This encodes CSARDLSSGRGEQFF.

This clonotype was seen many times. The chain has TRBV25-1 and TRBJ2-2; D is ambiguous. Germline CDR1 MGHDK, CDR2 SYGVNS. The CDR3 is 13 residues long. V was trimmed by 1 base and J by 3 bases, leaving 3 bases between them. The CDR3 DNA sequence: TGTGCCAGCAGTGAATCGTACACCGGGGAGCTGTTTTTT. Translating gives CASSESYTGELFF.

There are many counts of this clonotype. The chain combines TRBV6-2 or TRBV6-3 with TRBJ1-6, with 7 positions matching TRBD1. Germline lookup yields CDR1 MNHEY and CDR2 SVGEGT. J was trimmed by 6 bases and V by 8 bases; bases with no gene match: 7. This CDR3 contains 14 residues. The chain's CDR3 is CASSMGQLNSPLHF. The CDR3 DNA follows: TGTGCCAGCTCCATGGGACAGCTTAATTCACCCCTCCACTTT.

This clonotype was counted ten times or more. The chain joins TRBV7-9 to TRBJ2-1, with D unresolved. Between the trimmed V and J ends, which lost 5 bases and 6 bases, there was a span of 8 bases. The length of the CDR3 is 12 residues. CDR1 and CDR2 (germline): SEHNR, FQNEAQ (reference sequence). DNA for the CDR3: TGTGCCAGCAGCCTATTTCTCAATGAGCAGTTCTTC. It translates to CASSLFLNEQFF.

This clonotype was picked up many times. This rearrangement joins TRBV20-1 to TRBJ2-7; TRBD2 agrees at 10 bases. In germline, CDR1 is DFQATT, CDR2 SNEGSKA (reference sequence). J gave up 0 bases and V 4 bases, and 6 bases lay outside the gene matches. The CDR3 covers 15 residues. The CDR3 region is CSANPLAGASYEQYF. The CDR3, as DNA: TGCAGTGCTAACCCTCTAGCGGGAGCCTCCTACGAGCAGTACTTC.

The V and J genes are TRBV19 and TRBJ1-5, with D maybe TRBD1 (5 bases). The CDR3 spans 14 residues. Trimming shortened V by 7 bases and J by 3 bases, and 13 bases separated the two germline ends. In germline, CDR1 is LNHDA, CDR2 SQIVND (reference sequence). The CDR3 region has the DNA TGTGCCAGTACCCTGGGGGGGTTCAATCAGCCCCAGCATTTT. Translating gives CASTLGGFNQPQHF.